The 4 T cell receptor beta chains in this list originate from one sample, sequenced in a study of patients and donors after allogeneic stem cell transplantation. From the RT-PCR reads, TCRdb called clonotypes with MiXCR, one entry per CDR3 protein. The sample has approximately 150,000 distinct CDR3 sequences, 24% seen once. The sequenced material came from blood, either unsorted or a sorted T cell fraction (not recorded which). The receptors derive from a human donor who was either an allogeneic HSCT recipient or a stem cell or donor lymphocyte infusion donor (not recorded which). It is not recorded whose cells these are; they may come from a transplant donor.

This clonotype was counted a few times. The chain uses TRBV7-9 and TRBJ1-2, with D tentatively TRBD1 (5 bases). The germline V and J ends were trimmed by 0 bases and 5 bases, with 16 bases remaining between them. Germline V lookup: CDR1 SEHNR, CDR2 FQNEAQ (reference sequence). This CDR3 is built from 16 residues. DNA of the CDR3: TGTGCCAGCAGCTTAGCGGGACGGAATCTCTTTTATGGCTACACCTTC. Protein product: CASSLAGRNLFYGYTF. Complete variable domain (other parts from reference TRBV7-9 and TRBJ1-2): DTGVSQNPRHKITKRGQNVTFRCDPISEHNRLYWYRQTLGQGPEFLTYFQNEAQLEKSRLLSDRFSAERPKGSFSTLEIQRTEQGDSAMYLCASSLAGRNLFYGYTFGSGTRLTVV.

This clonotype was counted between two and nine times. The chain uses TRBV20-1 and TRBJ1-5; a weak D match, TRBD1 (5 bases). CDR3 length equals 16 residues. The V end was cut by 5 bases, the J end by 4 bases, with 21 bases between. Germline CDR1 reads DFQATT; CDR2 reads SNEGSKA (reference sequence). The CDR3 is CSAPEDGGSINQPQHF. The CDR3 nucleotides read TGCAGTGCTCCGGAAGACGGGGGTAGCATAAATCAGCCCCAGCATTTT.

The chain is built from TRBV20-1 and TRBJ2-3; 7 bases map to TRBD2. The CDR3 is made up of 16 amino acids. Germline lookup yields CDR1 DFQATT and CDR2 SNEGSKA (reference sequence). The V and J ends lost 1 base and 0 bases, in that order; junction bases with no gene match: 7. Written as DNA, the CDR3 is TGCAGTGCTAGAGCTCCCACGGGAGGTAGCACAGATACGCAGTATTTT. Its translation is CSARAPTGGSTDTQYF.

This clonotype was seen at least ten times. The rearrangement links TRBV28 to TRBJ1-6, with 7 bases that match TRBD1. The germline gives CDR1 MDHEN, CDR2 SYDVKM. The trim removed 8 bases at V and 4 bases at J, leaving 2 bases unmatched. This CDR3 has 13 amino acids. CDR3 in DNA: TGTGCCAGCGAGGGACAGTATAATTCACCCCTCCACTTT. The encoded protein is CASEGQYNSPLHF.